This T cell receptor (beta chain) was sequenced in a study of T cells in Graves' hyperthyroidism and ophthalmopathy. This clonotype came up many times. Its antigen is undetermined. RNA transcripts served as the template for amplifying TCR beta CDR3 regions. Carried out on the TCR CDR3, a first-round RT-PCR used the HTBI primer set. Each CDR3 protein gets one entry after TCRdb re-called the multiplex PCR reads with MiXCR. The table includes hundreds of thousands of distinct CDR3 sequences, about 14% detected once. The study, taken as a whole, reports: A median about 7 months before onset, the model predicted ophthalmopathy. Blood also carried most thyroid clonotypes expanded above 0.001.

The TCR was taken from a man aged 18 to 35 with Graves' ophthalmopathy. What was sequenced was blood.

In DNA, the CDR3 is TGTGCCAGCAGCTTAGATAAAACAGGGAGGTTCGAAGCTTTCTTT. Translation gives CASSLDKTGRFEAFF. J is TRBJ1-1 and V is TRBV11-2, with D possibly being TRBD1 (6 bases). V lost 0 bases and J 8 bases, leaving 16 bases between the germline ends. The germline gives CDR1 SGHAT, CDR2 FQNNGV. This CDR3 contains 15 residues.